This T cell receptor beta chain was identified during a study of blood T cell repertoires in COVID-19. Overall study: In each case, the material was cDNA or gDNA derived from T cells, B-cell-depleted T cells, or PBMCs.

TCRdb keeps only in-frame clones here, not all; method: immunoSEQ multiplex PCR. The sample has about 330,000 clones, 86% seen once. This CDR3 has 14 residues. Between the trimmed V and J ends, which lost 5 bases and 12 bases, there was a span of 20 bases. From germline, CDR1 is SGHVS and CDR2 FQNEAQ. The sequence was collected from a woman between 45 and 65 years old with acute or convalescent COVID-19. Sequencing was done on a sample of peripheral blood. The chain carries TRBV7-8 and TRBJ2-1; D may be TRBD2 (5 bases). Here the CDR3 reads CASSLSGVEVGQFF. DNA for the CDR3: TGTGCCAGCAGCCTAAGCGGTGTGGAAGTCGGGCAGTTCTTC.